This T cell receptor beta chain was obtained from a study of blood T cells in healthy people across ages. A second PCR of about 7 to 11 cycles used a sample-barcoded 5' primer and a J-beta primer mix. Every cDNA was tagged by a template-switch adaptor with 12 random nucleotides. In TCRdb, the 5' RACE reads were re-called with MiXCR into one record per CDR3 protein. Among roughly 730,000 distinct CDR3 sequences listed, 56% were seen once. Germline V gene data show CDR1 as SGDLS and CDR2 as YYNGEE. This CDR3 contains 14 residues. Trimming stripped 4 bases from V and 2 bases from J, with 12 bases between. A word on this clonotype: What it binds is unknown.

Study-wide results and caveats: The study found more naive CD4+ cells and higher diversity in long-lived than aged donors. Using unsorted PBMCs precluded a conclusive naive versus antigen-experienced comparison. Naive T cell percentage showed a strong correlation with the diversity of TCR beta.

The TCR originated in a man in his forties in good health. The chain employs TRBV9 and TRBJ1-2; no clear D. The sequenced sample consisted of blood. CDR3 nucleotides: TGTGCCAGCAGCCTAGATACAAGAAACTATGGCTACACCTTC. This translates into CASSLDTRNYGYTF.